The entry below gives a single T cell receptor beta chain sequence along with its context. No antigen is known for it. Each CDR3 protein gets one entry in TCRdb, which reprocessed the 5' RACE reads and gives no DNA. There are fewer than 200,000 distinct CDR3 sequences in the sample, with 2.5% to 3% held by the top ten. This entry belongs to a study of monozygotic twins with inflammatory bowel disease. Notes on the study in general: IBD patients had lower TCRbeta diversity (inverse Simpson) than healthy co-twins.

The sample consisted of blood. The receptor was derived from a human donor with ulcerative colitis or Crohn's disease, or a healthy co-twin of an affected twin (not recorded which).

The chain's CDR3 is CASSESRGTGYNEQFF. The chain uses TRBV2 and TRBJ2-1; absent DNA, TCRdb's TRBD1 call cannot be checked. The CDR3 runs to 16 residues. Germline CDR1 is SNHLY and CDR2 is FYNNEI.